These T cell receptor beta chains were read from a single sample in a study of T cells after somatic rescue of genetic block. The assay was immunoSEQ multiplex PCR, and TCRdb's table has in-frame clones only and misses some. The table lists around 64,000 clones, around 90% of them singletons. Material for sequencing was peripheral blood mononuclear cells (PBMCs). These receptors all come from a man aged 40-50 years. CDR3s include the opening cysteine and the closing phenylalanine or tryptophan. Some rows mark clone size as missing; the rest say once, few, many or name a class of expanded clone.

J gene: TRBJ1-6
V gene: TRBV4-1
clone size: NA
CDR3 protein: CASSQNGALHF

J gene: TRBJ2-1
V gene: TRBV19
clone size: NA
CDR3 protein: CASSPGGVGEQFF

J gene: TRBJ2-5
V gene: TRBV10-3
clone size: NA
CDR3 protein: CAINSGREETQYF

J gene: TRBJ2-5
V gene: TRBV27
clone size: NA
CDR3 protein: CASSSWGEETQYF

J gene: TRBJ1-5
V gene: TRBV4-1
clone size: few
CDR3 protein: CASSQDRVGQPQHF

J gene: TRBJ2-7
V gene: TRBV27
clone size: once
CDR3 protein: CASSSTDSYEQYF

J gene: TRBJ2-2
V gene: TRBV5-1
clone size: NA
CDR3 protein: CASSYGLAGAPTNTGELFF

J gene: TRBJ1-5
V gene: TRBV18
clone size: few
CDR3 protein: CASSPGQGHQPQHF

J gene: TRBJ2-2
V gene: TRBV4-1
clone size: NA
CDR3 protein: CASSQGGQTGELFF

J gene: TRBJ2-3
V gene: TRBV6-1
clone size: NA
CDR3 protein: CASSAGGGGRADTQYF

J gene: TRBJ2-5
V gene: TRBV6-6
clone size: once
CDR3 protein: CASSSPRGTIQETQYF

J gene: TRBJ2-2
V gene: TRBV19
clone size: NA
CDR3 protein: CASRATGTSVTGELFF

J gene: TRBJ2-1
V gene: TRBV19
clone size: NA
CDR3 protein: CASRTTGGNEQFF

J gene: TRBJ1-1
V gene: TRBV28
clone size: NA
CDR3 protein: CASSSDRGSFMNTEAFF

J gene: TRBJ1-6
V gene: TRBV2
clone size: NA
CDR3 protein: CASRDQTGANSPLHF

J gene: TRBJ1-6
V gene: TRBV7-2
clone size: NA
CDR3 protein: CASSLGGGRTGSYNSPLHF

J gene: TRBJ2-3
V gene: TRBV11-2
clone size: NA
CDR3 protein: CASSLGVVAGVSTDTQYF

J gene: TRBJ2-3
V gene: TRBV15
clone size: once
CDR3 protein: CATSRDVGAQYF

J gene: TRBJ1-2
V gene: TRBV5-4
clone size: NA
CDR3 protein: CASSLGTGGFKDGYTF

J gene: TRBJ1-5
V gene: TRBV6-5
clone size: NA
CDR3 protein: CASRDSGTSNQPQHF

J gene: TRBJ2-7
V gene: TRBV15
clone size: NA
CDR3 protein: CATSHPQTGNTYEQYF

J gene: TRBJ2-5
V gene: TRBV10-1
clone size: few
CDR3 protein: CASSPTGVETQYF

J gene: TRBJ2-2
V gene: TRBV19
clone size: NA
CDR3 protein: CASSITGELFF

J gene: TRBJ1-2
V gene: TRBV7-9
clone size: NA
CDR3 protein: CASSLAGGSYYGYTF

J gene: TRBJ2-1
V gene: TRBV6-6
clone size: NA
CDR3 protein: CASSSTGVTEQFF

J gene: TRBJ2-2
V gene: TRBV28
clone size: NA
CDR3 protein: CASTPSGGTGELFF

J gene: TRBJ2-4
V gene: TRBV28
clone size: NA
CDR3 protein: CASSPPGRNIQYF

J gene: TRBJ2-7
V gene: TRBV28
clone size: NA
CDR3 protein: CASTLRGAPYEQYF

J gene: TRBJ1-1
V gene: TRBV5-1
clone size: few
CDR3 protein: CASSSGPLNTEAFF

J gene: TRBJ2-4
V gene: TRBV6-5
clone size: NA
CDR3 protein: CASSYSSQGRQYF

J gene: TRBJ2-1
V gene: TRBV6-5
clone size: once
CDR3 protein: CASSYSLAGVNEQFF

J gene: TRBJ1-6
V gene: TRBV5-1
clone size: NA
CDR3 protein: CASSLVSGAQPYSPLHF

J gene: TRBJ2-1
V gene: TRBV27
clone size: medium-sized
CDR3 protein: CASSLFWTSGSYEQFF

J gene: TRBJ1-2
V gene: TRBV14
clone size: NA
CDR3 protein: CASSQARQGWRNYGYTF

J gene: TRBJ2-5
V gene: TRBV4-1
clone size: NA
CDR3 protein: CASSQHTGLAGGETQYF

J gene: TRBJ2-7
V gene: TRBV5-1
clone size: NA
CDR3 protein: CASSLFIGFEQYF

J gene: TRBJ2-7
V gene: TRBV7-8
clone size: NA
CDR3 protein: CASSFSPSGTGVYEQYF

J gene: TRBJ1-4
V gene: TRBV5-1
clone size: NA
CDR3 protein: CASRPTQDRGEKLFF

J gene: TRBJ1-3
V gene: TRBV29-1
clone size: NA
CDR3 protein: CSVEAGGRGNTIYF

J gene: TRBJ2-1
V gene: TRBV11-3
clone size: NA
CDR3 protein: CASSHTGDPPFF

J gene: TRBJ2-3
V gene: TRBV9
clone size: NA
CDR3 protein: CASSVNLAGGPEDTQYF

J gene: TRBJ2-7
V gene: TRBV5-1
clone size: NA
CDR3 protein: CASSRRGDRTSGRELGEQYF

J gene: TRBJ1-1
V gene: TRBV10-1
clone size: few
CDR3 protein: CASSEGTENTEAFF

J gene: TRBJ1-5
V gene: TRBV10-2
clone size: NA
CDR3 protein: CASSRTAPNQPQHF

J gene: TRBJ2-7
V gene: TRBV18
clone size: NA
CDR3 protein: CASSVDSGLYEQYF

J gene: TRBJ2-7
V gene: TRBV10-1
clone size: NA
CDR3 protein: CASSDSAGISYEQYF

J gene: TRBJ1-5
V gene: TRBV28
clone size: NA
CDR3 protein: CASSLSMGGNQPQHF

J gene: TRBJ2-7
V gene: TRBV7-2
clone size: NA
CDR3 protein: CASSRGLAESYEQYF

J gene: TRBJ2-1
V gene: TRBV6-1
clone size: NA
CDR3 protein: CASIWDRGGNEQFF

J gene: TRBJ1-5
V gene: TRBV6-6
clone size: NA
CDR3 protein: CASSYGVMSNQPQHF

J gene: TRBJ1-1
V gene: TRBV4-1
clone size: NA
CDR3 protein: CASSPGPLRDTEAFF

J gene: TRBJ2-1
V gene: TRBV13
clone size: NA
CDR3 protein: CASSSLGNEQFF

J gene: TRBJ1-5
V gene: TRBV30
clone size: NA
CDR3 protein: CAWSAGGGNQPQHF